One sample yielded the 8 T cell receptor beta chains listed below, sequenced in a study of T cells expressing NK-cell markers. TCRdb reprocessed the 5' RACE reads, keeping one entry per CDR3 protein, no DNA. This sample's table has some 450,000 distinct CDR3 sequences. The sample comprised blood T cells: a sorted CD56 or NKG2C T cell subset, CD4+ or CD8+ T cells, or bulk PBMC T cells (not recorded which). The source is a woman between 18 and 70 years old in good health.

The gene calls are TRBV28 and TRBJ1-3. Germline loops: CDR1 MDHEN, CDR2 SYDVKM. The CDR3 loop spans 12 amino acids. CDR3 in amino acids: CASSVAGNTIYF.

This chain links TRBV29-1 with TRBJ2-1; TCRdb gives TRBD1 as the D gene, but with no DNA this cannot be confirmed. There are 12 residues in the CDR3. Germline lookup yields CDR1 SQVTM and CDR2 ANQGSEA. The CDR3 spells CSGLQGTNEQFF.

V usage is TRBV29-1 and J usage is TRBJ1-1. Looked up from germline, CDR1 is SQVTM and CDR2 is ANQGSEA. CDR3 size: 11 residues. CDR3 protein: CSVHANTEAFF. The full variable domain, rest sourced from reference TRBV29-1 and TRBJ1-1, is SAVISQKPSRDICQRGTSLTIQCQVDSQVTMMFWYRQQPGQSLTLIATANQGSEATYESGFVIDKFPISRPNLTFSTLTVSNMSPEDSSIYLCSVHANTEAFFGQGTRLTVV.

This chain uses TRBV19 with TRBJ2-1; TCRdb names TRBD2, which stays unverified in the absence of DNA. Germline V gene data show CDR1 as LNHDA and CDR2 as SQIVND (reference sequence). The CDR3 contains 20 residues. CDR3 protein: CASSTRQSRLAGGVYNEQFF.

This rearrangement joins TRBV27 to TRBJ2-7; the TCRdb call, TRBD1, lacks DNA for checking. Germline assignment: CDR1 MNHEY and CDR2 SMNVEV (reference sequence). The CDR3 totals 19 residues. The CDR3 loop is CASSLSGQGARGLDSEQYF.

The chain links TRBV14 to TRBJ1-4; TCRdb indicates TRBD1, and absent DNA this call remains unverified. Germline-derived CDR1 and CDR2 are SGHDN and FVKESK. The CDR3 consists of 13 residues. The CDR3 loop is CASSQWGNEKLFF.

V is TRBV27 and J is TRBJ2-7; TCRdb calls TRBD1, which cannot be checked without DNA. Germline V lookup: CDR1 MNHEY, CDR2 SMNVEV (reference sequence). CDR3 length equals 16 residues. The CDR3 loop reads CASSTTGGGSTYEQYF.

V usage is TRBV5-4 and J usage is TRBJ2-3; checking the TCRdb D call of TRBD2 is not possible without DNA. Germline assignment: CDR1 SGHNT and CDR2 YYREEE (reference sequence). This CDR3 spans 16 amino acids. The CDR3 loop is CASSPELLSSTDTQYF.